These 3 T cell receptor beta chains were sequenced from one sample in a study of OX40 agonist ivuxolimab in advanced cancers. Only in-frame clones appear in the TCRdb table, and some are missing; sequencing was by immunoSEQ multiplex PCR. The data hold roughly 76,000 clones, with approximately 90% observed a single time. The sample consisted of CD4+ or CD8+ T cells sorted from blood, taken in a trial of the OX40 agonist ivuxolimab. These receptors were taken from an adult with an advanced solid tumor such as melanoma, head and neck, liver or kidney cancer.

The chain combines TRBV14 with TRBJ2-1, with 10 positions matching TRBD2. Trimming cost V 0 bases and J 0 bases; bases outside gene matches: 11. The germline CDR1 and CDR2 sequences are SGHDN and FVKESK. The CDR3 length is 20 residues. The chain's CDR3 is CASSQDPGLAPRSSYNEQFF. CDR3 nucleotide sequence: TGTGCCAGCAGCCAAGACCCGGGACTAGCGCCCCGAAGCTCCTACAATGAGCAGTTCTTC.

This clone was observed a few times. The CDR3 sequence is CASSDSSREGTQYF. CDR3 coding DNA: TGTGCCAGCAGTGACTCGAGCAGGGAGGGGACGCAGTATTTT. V usage is TRBV6-4 and J usage is TRBJ2-3; 7 nucleotides align to TRBD2. CDR3 size: 14 residues. V shed 0 bases, J shed 9 bases, and the junction held 6 bases outside the gene matches. Germline CDR1 and CDR2: MRHNA and SNTAGT.

The chain employs TRBV7-3 and TRBJ2-3; 8 bases map to TRBD2. The CDR3 is 14 residues long. Germline V gene lookup returns CDR1 SGHTA and CDR2 FQGTGA. V trimming: 5 bases; J trimming: 6 bases; junction bases outside the gene matches: 7. The CDR3: CASSPGRDMDTQYF. The CDR3 region has the DNA TGTGCCAGCAGCCCCGGGAGGGATATGGATACGCAGTATTTT.